This T cell receptor beta chain was sequenced during a study of cytomegalovirus exposure and HLA in healthy donors. Study-level points and caveats: As confirmed in vitro, a few CMV-associated chains were specific for CMV antigens. A later analysis found that most CMV-associated TCR beta chains appeared HLA-restricted. Researchers catalogued roughly 150 TCR beta chains as cytomegalovirus-associated.

Trimming left V 1 base short and J 5 bases short, with 13 bases between. The CDR3 has 15 residues. Germline V CDR1 and CDR2: MDHEN, SYDVKM. Notes on this clone: Its specificity is unknown.

Vbeta (60) and Jbeta (13) primers were used in the PCR. Only in-frame clones appear in the TCRdb table, and some are missing; sequencing was by immunoSEQ multiplex PCR. Among roughly 130,000 clones listed, 88% were seen once. V is TRBV28 and J is TRBJ2-3, with D tentatively TRBD1 (6 bases). Sequenced material: PBMCs. The source of this sequence is a woman aged 40 to 50 in good health and CMV-seronegative. CDR3 protein: CASSLSQLQGDTQYF. The CDR3, as DNA: TGTGCCAGCAGTTTATCCCAGCTACAGGGAGATACGCAGTATTTT. Full variable domain (missing parts from reference TRBV28 and TRBJ2-3): DVKVTQSSRYLVKRTGEKVFLECVQDMDHENMFWYRQDPGLGLRLIYFSYDVKMKEKGDIPEGYSVSREKKERFSLILESASTNQTSMYLCASSLSQLQGDTQYFGPGTRLTVL.